This T cell receptor (beta chain) derives from a study of control samples from healthy donors and cancer patients. Sequencing used immunoSEQ multiplex PCR; TCRdb keeps in-frame clones, though not all of them. The table has over 200,000 clones, approximately 80% seen once; the top ten hold 10% to 15%. This clone appeared a single time. CDR1 MNHEY and CDR2 SVGAGI come from the germline V gene. V was trimmed by 6 bases and J by 3 bases, leaving 11 bases between them. The CDR3 sequence is 14 residues long. Sequences were obtained from PBMCs. The chain employs TRBV6-5 and TRBJ1-4; a possible D gene is TRBD1 (6 bases). The clonotype originates from a woman aged 60-75 years with lung cancer. The CDR3: CASSNRVSNEKLFF. For the CDR3, the DNA is TGTGCCAGCAGCAACAGGGTTTCTAATGAAAAACTGTTTTTT.